This TCR beta chain is from a study of T cells expressing NK-cell markers. TCRdb reprocessed the 5' RACE reads, keeping one entry per CDR3 protein, no DNA. The sample table includes about 430,000 distinct CDR3 sequences. The CDR3 runs to 15 residues. Germline CDR1 SNHLY, CDR2 FYNNEI. Sequences were obtained from blood T cells: a sorted CD56 or NKG2C T cell subset, CD4+ or CD8+ T cells, or bulk PBMC T cells (not recorded which). The chain links TRBV2 to TRBJ1-2; the TRBD1 assignment by TCRdb is unverifiable without DNA. This TCR was sampled from a woman in her 50s in good health. CDR3 sequence: CASSPQGIGAGGYTF.